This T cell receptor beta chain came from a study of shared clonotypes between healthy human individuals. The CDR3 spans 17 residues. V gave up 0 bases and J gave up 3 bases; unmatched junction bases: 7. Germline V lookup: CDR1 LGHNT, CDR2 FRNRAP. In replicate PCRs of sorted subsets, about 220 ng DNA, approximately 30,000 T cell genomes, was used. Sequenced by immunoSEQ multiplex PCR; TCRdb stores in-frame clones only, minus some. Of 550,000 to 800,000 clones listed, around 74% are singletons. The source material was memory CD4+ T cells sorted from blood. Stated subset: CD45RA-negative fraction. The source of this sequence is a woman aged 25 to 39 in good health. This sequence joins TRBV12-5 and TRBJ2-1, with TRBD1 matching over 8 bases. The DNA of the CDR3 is TGTGCTAGTGGTTTGGTAGTGGCAGGGGGCATCTACAATGAGCAGTTCTTC. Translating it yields CASGLVVAGGIYNEQFF.